This T cell receptor beta chain was found in a study of blood T cell repertoires in COVID-19. Study at large: Specimens from acute and convalescent COVID-19 originated in the United States, Italy and Spain. Sources were T cells, B-cell-depleted T cells, or PBMCs; the material itself was cDNA or gDNA.

Patients from Seattle were sampled longitudinally, starting during active infection. The CDR3 spans 13 residues. Germline V gene data show CDR1 as SGHTS and CDR2 as YDEGEE. V was clipped by 5 bases and J by 6 bases; unmatched bases: 7. Here immunoSEQ multiplex PCR was the method, and the copy in TCRdb shows in-frame clones only, minus some. The data show 60,000 to 80,000 clones, 75% to 90% seen once. V and J are TRBV5-8 and TRBJ1-2, with TRBD1 identical over 7 bases. This TCR was recovered from a woman aged 60-75 years with COVID-19, enrolled during active disease. Sequences were obtained from peripheral blood. The CDR3 spells CASSPTQGNGYTF. For the CDR3, the DNA is TGTGCCAGCAGTCCCACACAGGGGAATGGCTACACCTTC. Looking up the rest from reference TRBV5-8 and TRBJ1-2 gives the full variable domain: EAGVTQSPTHLIKTRGQQATLRCSPISGHTSVYWYQQALGLGLQFLLWYDEGEERNRGNFPPRFSGRQFPNYSSELNVNALELEDSALYLCASSPTQGNGYTFGSGTRLTVV.